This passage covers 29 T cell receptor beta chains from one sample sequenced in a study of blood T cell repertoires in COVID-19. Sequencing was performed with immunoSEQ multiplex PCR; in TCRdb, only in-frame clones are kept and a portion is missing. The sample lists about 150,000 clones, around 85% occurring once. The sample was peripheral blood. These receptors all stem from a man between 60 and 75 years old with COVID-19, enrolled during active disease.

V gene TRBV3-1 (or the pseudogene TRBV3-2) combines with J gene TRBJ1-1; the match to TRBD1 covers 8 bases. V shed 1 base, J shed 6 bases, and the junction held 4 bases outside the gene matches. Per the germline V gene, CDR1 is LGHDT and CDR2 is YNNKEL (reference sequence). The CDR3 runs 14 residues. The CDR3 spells CASSQVSGGAEAFF. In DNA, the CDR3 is TGTGCCAGCAGCCAAGTCTCAGGGGGCGCTGAAGCTTTCTTT.

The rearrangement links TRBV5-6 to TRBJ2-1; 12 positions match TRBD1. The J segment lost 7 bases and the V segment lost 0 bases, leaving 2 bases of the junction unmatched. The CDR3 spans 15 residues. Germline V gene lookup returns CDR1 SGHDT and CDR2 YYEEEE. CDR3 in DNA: TGTGCCAGCAGCTTGGCGGGACAGGGGGCAAATGAGCAGTTCTTC. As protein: CASSLAGQGANEQFF. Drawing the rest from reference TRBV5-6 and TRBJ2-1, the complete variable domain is DAGVTQSPTHLIKTRGQQVTLRCSPKSGHDTVSWYQQALGQGPQFIFQYYEEEERQRGNFPDRFSGHQFPNYSSELNVNALLLGDSALYLCASSLAGQGANEQFFGPGTRLTVL.

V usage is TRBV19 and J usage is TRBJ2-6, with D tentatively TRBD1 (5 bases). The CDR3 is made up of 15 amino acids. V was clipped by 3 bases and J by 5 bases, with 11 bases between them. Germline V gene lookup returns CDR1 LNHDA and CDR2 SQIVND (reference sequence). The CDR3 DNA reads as TGTGCCAGTAGTATTCAGGGTGCCTGGGCCAACGTCCTGACTTTC. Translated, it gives CASSIQGAWANVLTF.

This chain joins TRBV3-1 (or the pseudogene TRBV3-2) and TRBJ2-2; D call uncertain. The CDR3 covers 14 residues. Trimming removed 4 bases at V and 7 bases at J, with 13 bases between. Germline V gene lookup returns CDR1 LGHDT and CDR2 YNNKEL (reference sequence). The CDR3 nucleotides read TGTGCCAGCAGCCCCCACCAAGAGATCGGGGAGCTGTTTTTT. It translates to CASSPHQEIGELFF.

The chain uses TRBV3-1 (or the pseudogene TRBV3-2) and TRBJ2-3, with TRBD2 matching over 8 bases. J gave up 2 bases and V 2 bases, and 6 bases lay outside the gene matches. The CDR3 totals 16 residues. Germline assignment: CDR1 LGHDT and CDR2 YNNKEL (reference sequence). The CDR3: CASSQLAGRTTDTQYF. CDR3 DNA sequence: TGTGCCAGCAGCCAATTAGCGGGAAGAACCACAGATACGCAGTATTTT.

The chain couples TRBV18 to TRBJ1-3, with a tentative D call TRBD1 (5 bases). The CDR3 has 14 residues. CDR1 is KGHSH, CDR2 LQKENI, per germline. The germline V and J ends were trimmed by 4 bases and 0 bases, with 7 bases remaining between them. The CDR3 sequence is CASSLDNSGNTIYF. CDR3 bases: TGTGCCAGCTCACTGGACAACTCTGGAAACACCATATATTTT.

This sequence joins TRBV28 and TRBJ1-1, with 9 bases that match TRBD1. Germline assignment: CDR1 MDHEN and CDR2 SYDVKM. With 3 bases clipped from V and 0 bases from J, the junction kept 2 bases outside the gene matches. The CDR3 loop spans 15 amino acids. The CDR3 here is CASSFGDRVNTEAFF. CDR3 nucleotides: TGTGCCAGCAGTTTTGGGGACAGGGTGAACACTGAAGCTTTCTTT.

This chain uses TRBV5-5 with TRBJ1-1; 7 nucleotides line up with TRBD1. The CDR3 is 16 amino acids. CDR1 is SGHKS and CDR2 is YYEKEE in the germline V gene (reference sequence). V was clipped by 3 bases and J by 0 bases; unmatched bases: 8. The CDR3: CASSSRDRPLNTEAFF. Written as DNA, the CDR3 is TGTGCCAGCAGCTCCCGGGACAGACCGTTGAACACTGAAGCTTTCTTT.

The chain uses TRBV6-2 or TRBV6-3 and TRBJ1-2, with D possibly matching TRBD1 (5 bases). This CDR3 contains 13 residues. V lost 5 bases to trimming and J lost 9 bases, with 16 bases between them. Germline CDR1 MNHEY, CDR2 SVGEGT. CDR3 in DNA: TGTGCCAGCAGTCCCCTAAGGGGAGGGAGCTACACCTTC. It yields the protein CASSPLRGGSYTF.

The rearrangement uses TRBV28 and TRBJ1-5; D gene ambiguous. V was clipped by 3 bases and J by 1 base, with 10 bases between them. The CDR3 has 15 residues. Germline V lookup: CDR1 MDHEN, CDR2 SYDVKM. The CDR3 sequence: CASSLIGGSNQPQHF. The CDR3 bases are TGTGCCAGCAGTTTGATCGGCGGGAGCAATCAGCCCCAGCATTTT.

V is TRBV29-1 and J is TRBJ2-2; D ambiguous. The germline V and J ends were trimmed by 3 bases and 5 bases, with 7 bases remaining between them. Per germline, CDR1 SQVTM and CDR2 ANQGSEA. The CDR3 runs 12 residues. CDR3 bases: TGCAGCGTTGAGAGATGGACCGGGGAGCTGTTTTTT. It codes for CSVERWTGELFF.

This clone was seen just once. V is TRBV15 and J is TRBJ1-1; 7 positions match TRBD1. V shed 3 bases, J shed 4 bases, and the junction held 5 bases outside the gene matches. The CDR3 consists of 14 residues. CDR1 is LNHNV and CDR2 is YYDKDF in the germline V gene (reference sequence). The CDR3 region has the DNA TGTGCCACCAGCAGGGAGGGGGCCGTCACTGAAGCTTTCTTT. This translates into CATSREGAVTEAFF.

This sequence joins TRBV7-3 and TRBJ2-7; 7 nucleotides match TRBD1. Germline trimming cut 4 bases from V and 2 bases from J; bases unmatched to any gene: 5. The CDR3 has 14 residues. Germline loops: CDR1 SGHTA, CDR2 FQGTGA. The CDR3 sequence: CASSSGQVAYEQYF. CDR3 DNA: TGTGCCAGCAGCTCAGGACAGGTTGCCTACGAGCAGTACTTC.

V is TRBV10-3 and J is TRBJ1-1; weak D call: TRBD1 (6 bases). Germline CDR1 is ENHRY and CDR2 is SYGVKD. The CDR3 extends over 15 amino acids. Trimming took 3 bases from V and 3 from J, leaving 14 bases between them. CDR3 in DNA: TGTGCCATCAGTGAAACGGGACACCGGGACACTGAAGCTTTCTTT. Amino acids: CAISETGHRDTEAFF.

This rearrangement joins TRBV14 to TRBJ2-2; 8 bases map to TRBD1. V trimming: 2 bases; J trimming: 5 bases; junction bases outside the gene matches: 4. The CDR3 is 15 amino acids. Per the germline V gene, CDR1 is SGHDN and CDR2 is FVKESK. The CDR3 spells CASSQQGAGTGELFF. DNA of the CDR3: TGTGCCAGCAGCCAACAGGGGGCGGGAACCGGGGAGCTGTTTTTT.

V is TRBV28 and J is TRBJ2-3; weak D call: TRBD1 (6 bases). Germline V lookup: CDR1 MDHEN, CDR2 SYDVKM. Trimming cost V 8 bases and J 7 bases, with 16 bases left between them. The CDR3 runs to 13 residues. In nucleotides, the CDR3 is TGTGCCAGCGGAGCTCCAGGGGTAAATACGCAGTATTTT. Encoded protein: CASGAPGVNTQYF.

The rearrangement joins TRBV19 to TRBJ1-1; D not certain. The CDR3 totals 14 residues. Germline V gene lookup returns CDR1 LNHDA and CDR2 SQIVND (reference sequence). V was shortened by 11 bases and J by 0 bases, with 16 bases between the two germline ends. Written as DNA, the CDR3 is TGTGCCGCATCCGGGGTGACCATGAACACTGAAGCTTTCTTT. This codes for CAASGVTMNTEAFF. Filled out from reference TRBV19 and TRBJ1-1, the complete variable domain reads DGGITQSPKYLFRKEGQNVTLSCEQNLNHDAMYWYRQDPGQGLRLIYYSQIVNDFQKGDIAEGYSVSREKKESFPLTVTSAQKNPTAFYLCAASGVTMNTEAFFGQGTRLTVV.

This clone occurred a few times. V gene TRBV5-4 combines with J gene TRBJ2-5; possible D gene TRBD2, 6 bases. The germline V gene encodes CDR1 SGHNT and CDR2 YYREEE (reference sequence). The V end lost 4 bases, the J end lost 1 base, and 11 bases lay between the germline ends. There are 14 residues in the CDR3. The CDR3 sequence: CASSRGTVQETQYF. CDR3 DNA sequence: TGTGCCAGCAGCCGGGGGACGGTCCAAGAGACCCAGTACTTC.

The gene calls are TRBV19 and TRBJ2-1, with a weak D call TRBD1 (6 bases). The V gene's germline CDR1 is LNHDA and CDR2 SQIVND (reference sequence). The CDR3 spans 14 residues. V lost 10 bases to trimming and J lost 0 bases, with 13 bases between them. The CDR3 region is CATRPGVSYNEQFF. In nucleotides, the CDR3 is TGTGCCACCCGTCCAGGGGTCTCCTACAATGAGCAGTTCTTC.

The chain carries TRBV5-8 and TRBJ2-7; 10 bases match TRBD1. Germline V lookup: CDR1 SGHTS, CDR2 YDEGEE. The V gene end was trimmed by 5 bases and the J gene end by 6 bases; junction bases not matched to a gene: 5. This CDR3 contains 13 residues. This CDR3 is CASRQTGGAEQYF. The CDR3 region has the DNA TGTGCCAGCAGACAGACAGGGGGCGCCGAGCAGTACTTC. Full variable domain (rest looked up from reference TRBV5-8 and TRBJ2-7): EAGVTQSPTHLIKTRGQQATLRCSPISGHTSVYWYQQALGLGLQFLLWYDEGEERNRGNFPPRFSGRQFPNYSSELNVNALELEDSALYLCASRQTGGAEQYFGPGTRLTVT.

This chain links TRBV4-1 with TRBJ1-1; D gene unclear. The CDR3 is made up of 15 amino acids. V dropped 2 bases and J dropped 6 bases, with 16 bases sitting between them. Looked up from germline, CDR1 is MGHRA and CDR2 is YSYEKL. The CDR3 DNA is TGCGCCAGCAGCCAACACAGCTGGGAGGGCGCTGAAGCTTTCTTT. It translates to CASSQHSWEGAEAFF.

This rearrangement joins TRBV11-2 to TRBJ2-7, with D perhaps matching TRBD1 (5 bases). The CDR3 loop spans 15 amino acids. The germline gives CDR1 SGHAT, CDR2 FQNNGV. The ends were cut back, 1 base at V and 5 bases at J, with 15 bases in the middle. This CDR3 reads CASSLGGHRGDEQYF. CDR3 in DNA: TGTGCCAGCAGCTTAGGAGGACATCGTGGTGACGAGCAGTACTTC.

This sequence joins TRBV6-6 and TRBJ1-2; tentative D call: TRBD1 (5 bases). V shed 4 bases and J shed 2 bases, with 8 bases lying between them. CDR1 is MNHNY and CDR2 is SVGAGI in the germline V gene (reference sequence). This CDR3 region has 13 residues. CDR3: CASSLSGNYGYTF. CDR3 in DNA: TGTGCCAGCAGTTTATCAGGGAACTATGGCTACACCTTC.

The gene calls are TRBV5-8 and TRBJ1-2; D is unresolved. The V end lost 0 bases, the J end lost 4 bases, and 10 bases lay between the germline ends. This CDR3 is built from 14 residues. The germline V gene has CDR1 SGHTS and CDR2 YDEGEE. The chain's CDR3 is CASSLEREGYGYTF. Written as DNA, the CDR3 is TGTGCCAGCAGCTTGGAGCGGGAGGGCTATGGCTACACCTTC. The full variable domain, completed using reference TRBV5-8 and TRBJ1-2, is EAGVTQSPTHLIKTRGQQATLRCSPISGHTSVYWYQQALGLGLQFLLWYDEGEERNRGNFPPRFSGRQFPNYSSELNVNALELEDSALYLCASSLEREGYGYTFGSGTRLTVV.

The chain's CDR3 is CASSPLAGWSVEQYF. The CDR3, as DNA: TGTGCCAGCAGTCCACTAGCGGGATGGTCGGTCGAGCAGTACTTC. The rearrangement links TRBV6-2 or TRBV6-3 to TRBJ2-7, with 10 bases identical to TRBD2. V dropped 5 bases and J dropped 6; count of bases not matched to a gene: 10. CDR3 length equals 15 residues. The germline V gene has CDR1 MNHEY and CDR2 SVGEGT.

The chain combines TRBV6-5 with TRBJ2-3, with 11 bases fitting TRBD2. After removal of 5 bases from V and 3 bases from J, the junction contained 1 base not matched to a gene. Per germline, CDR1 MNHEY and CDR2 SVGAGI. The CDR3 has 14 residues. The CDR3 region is CASSRLAGTDTQYF. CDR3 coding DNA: TGTGCCAGCAGTAGACTAGCGGGGACAGATACGCAGTATTTT.

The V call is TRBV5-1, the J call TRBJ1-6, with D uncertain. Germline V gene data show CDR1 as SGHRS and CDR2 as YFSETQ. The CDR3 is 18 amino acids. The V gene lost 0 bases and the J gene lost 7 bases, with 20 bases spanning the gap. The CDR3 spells CASSLVPSAAGQNSPLHF. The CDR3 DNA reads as TGCGCCAGCAGCTTGGTTCCTTCCGCGGCCGGTCAAAATTCACCCCTCCACTTT.

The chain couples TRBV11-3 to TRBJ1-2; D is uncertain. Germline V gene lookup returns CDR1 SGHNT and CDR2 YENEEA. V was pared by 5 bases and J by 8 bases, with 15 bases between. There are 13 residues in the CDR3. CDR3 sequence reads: CASSRNYGSGYTF. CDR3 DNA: TGTGCCAGCAGCCGCAATTACGGGAGCGGCTACACCTTC.

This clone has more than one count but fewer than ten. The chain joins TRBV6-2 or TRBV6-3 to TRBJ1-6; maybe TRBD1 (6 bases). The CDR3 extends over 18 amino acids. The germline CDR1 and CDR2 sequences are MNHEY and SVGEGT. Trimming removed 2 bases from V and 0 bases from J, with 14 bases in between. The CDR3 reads CASSYEQGKSSYNSPLHF. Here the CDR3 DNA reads TGTGCCAGCAGTTACGAGCAGGGGAAAAGCTCCTATAATTCACCCCTCCACTTT.